This TCR beta chain came from a study of human T cells and chemical hapten exposure. Across the study: Investigators sensitized roughly 2 cm by roughly 2 cm of upper inner arm skin with 2% DPC. Affected patients, primarily female, had alopecia areata, totalis or universalis.

Time point denoted: patch test 1, 2 weeks after DPC sensitization. Sample treatment: therapeutic diphenylcyclopropenone sensitization with weekly scalp DPC. Total RNA was isolated from unfractionated whole blood. Every patch test was put on after a blood sample was taken. The study enrolled 18 to 70-year-old alopecia patients suitable for DPC. TCRdb re-analysed the RACE reads in MiXCR, keeping a single row per CDR3 protein. In the table there are some 38,000 distinct CDR3 sequences, about 6.3% of which are singletons. This clonotype was found a few times. Germline V gene sequence: CDR1 MNHEY, CDR2 SVGAGI. The CDR3 runs to 12 residues. V trimming: 2 bases; J trimming: 7 bases; junction bases outside the gene matches: 1.

This clonotype was sampled from a woman between 25 and 40 years old with alopecia areata. Some clones in this sample may be carry-over from other donors' samples. The V and J genes are TRBV6-5 and TRBJ1-1; 7 bases line up with TRBD1. Source: whole blood, taken in connection with sensitization to the hapten diphenylcyclopropenone (DPC). The DNA of the CDR3 is TGTGCCAGCAGTTACAGGGACAGTGAAGCTTTCTTT. Residues: CASSYRDSEAFF.